A selection of T cell receptor beta chains follows, all from one sample in a study of blood T cell repertoires in COVID-19. Sequencing was performed with immunoSEQ multiplex PCR; in TCRdb, only in-frame clones are kept and a portion is missing. The data show 320,000 or so clones, about 90% seen once. The sample consisted of PBMCs or T cells enriched from blood (not recorded which). The receptors stem from a young man who had recovered from COVID-19. Both conserved end residues are part of each CDR3. The D gene is left open where the match is weak. Only part of the rows carry a size: once, few, many, or a class if the clone is expanded.

cdr3_nt cdr3_aa v_call clone_size j_call d_call
TGTGCCATCAGTGGGACAGGGGGCGATCAGCCCCAGCATTTT CAISGTGGDQPQHF TRBV10-3 NA TRBJ1-5 TRBD1
TGTGCCAGCTCACTAAGAACAGGGAGCACAGATACGCAGTATTTT CASSLRTGSTDTQYF TRBV18 NA TRBJ2-3 NA
TGTGCCAGCAGTCACCCTAGCGGGGGGGAAAGGTTTCATGAGCAGTTCTTC CASSHPSGGERFHEQFF TRBV6-6 NA TRBJ2-1 TRBD2
TGTGCCAGCAGCTTAGGACCGGGACAGGGGGTTTATGAGCAGTTCTTC CASSLGPGQGVYEQFF TRBV7-9 NA TRBJ2-1 TRBD1
TGTGCCAGCAAGAACAGGGGTTACGAGCAGTACTTC CASKNRGYEQYF TRBV28 few TRBJ2-7 TRBD1
TGCAGCGTTGAGGACAGGGGCAAAAACATTCAGTACTTC CSVEDRGKNIQYF TRBV29-1 NA TRBJ2-4 TRBD1
TGTGCCAGCAGCCCACAGGGGACTAATGAAAAACTGTTTTTT CASSPQGTNEKLFF TRBV5-4 NA TRBJ1-4 TRBD1
TGTGCCAGCAGCTCCGGGTCCCAAACCTACGAGCAGTACTTC CASSSGSQTYEQYF TRBV5-6 NA TRBJ2-7 NA
TGTGCCAGCAGTTTACTATTGGGACAGGGGATGAACACTGAAGCTTTCTTT CASSLLLGQGMNTEAFF TRBV27 NA TRBJ1-1 TRBD1
TGCAGCGTTTACAGGACCTACGTCTATGGCTACACCTTC CSVYRTYVYGYTF TRBV29-1 NA TRBJ1-2 NA
TGTGCCAGCAGCTTATCCGTAGCGGGGAAAGAGACCCAGTACTTC CASSLSVAGKETQYF TRBV7-8 NA TRBJ2-5 TRBD2
TGTGCCAGCAGTGAACCGGGGACAGGCGACAATGAGCAGTTCTTC CASSEPGTGDNEQFF TRBV28 NA TRBJ2-1 TRBD1
TGTGCCAGCAGTCACCCCGGGACAGGGAGGCCCTACGAGCAGTACTTC CASSHPGTGRPYEQYF TRBV28 NA TRBJ2-7 TRBD1
TGTGCCAGCAGCTTGACCGCACAGTACTACGAGCAGTACTTC CASSLTAQYYEQYF TRBV7-8 NA TRBJ2-7 NA
TGTGCCAGCAGCGTAGGACAGGGGAATGAAAAACTGTTTTTT CASSVGQGNEKLFF TRBV9 NA TRBJ1-4 TRBD1
TGTGCCATCAGGATCGGACAGGGCGATGGCGGGGAGCTGTTTTTT CAIRIGQGDGGELFF TRBV10-3 NA TRBJ2-2 TRBD1